This T cell receptor beta chain was identified during a study of T cell changes during pregnancy in multiple sclerosis. Profiled with immunoSEQ multiplex PCR; TCRdb holds only in-frame clones, not every one. The sample consists of tens of thousands of clones, about 91% of them appearing once. The TCR sequence derives from a female donor with multiple sclerosis, enrolled in a pregnancy study. The input for sequencing was CD4+ T cells from peripheral blood mononuclear cells, taken in the second trimester of pregnancy.

CDR3 DNA: TGCAGCGTTGTAACAGGGGCAGGCAATCAGCCCCAGCATTTT. Translating it yields CSVVTGAGNQPQHF. The V gene is TRBV29-1, the J gene TRBJ1-5, with TRBD1 identical over 7 bases. The CDR3 runs to 14 residues. CDR1 SQVTM and CDR2 ANQGSEA come from the germline V gene. Trimming cost V 4 bases and J 2 bases; bases outside gene matches: 5. The full variable domain, its missing parts supplied by reference TRBV29-1 and TRBJ1-5, is SAVISQKPSRDICQRGTSLTIQCQVDSQVTMMFWYRQQPGQSLTLIATANQGSEATYESGFVIDKFPISRPNLTFSTLTVSNMSPEDSSIYLCSVVTGAGNQPQHFGDGTRLSIL.